The 18 T cell receptor beta chains listed next were all sequenced from one sample in a study of T cell repertoires in cytomegalovirus infection. For these receptors, no antigen is known. TCRdb recomputed calls from the reads with MiXCR, one row per CDR3 protein. The sample comprises around 310,000 distinct CDR3 sequences, 25% to 30% of which are singletons, and roughly 20% rests with the top ten. The sample here was cultured PBMCs, taken from culture after CMV antigen stimulation. All receptors derive from a human donor in good health (CMV status not recorded). Some clones in this sample may be carry-over from other donors' samples.

The gene calls are TRBV12-3 or TRBV12-4 and TRBJ1-5; TRBD1 is a possible D gene (6 bases). V was clipped by 1 base and J by 6 bases, with 10 bases between them. The CDR3 covers 14 residues. DNA of the CDR3: TGTGCCAGCAGTTTAGGGGGACAAAGTCAGCCCCAGCATTTT. Protein sequence: CASSLGGQSQPQHF.

This clonotype was counted ten times or more. This chain uses TRBV7-2 with TRBJ2-1; 7 bases line up with TRBD2. Germline V gives CDR1 SGHTA, CDR2 FQGNSA. With 5 bases clipped from V and 8 bases from J, the junction kept 6 bases outside the gene matches. The CDR3 totals 13 residues. The CDR3 DNA reads as TGTGCCAGCAGCATAGGACTAGTCGATGAGCAGTTCTTC. This codes for CASSIGLVDEQFF.

At least ten counts were recorded for this clonotype. CDR3 sequence (DNA): TGTGCCAGCAGTTTGTCGGGGGGGCCGTCTACGCAGTATTTT. It codes for CASSLSGGPSTQYF. The rearrangement links TRBV12-3 or TRBV12-4 to TRBJ2-3; 8 bases match TRBD2. This CDR3 is built from 14 residues. Unmatched junction bases numbered 7, after V lost 3 bases and J lost 8 bases.

The chain couples TRBV10-3 to TRBJ2-3; 8 nucleotides match TRBD2. With V trimmed by 4 bases and J by 4 bases, 7 bases remained unmatched. The germline CDR1 and CDR2 sequences are ENHRY and SYGVKD. CDR3 length: 15 residues. CDR3 residues: CAISGDGGASDTQYF. CDR3 nucleotide sequence: TGTGCCATCAGTGGCGACGGGGGGGCCTCAGATACGCAGTATTTT.

V and J are TRBV27 and TRBJ2-7; 13 bases are a match to TRBD2. Unmatched junction bases numbered 4, after V lost 5 bases and J lost 6 bases. The CDR3 length is 14 residues. Germline V gene data show CDR1 as MNHEY and CDR2 as SMNVEV (reference sequence). CDR3: CASSPGLAGTEQYF. CDR3 nucleotides: TGTGCCAGCAGTCCGGGACTAGCGGGGACCGAGCAGTACTTC.

The chain recombines TRBV5-4 with TRBJ2-2; D might be TRBD2 (5 bases). There are 14 residues in the CDR3. Germline CDR1 is SGHNT and CDR2 is YYREEE (reference sequence). V was shortened by 6 bases and J by 3 bases, with 12 bases between the two germline ends. The CDR3 DNA reads as TGTGCCAGCACCCGCGGGCGCTACACCGGGGAGCTGTTTTTT. It specifies CASTRGRYTGELFF. The complete variable domain, with remaining parts taken from reference TRBV5-4 and TRBJ2-2, reads ETGVTQSPTHLIKTRGQQVTLRCSSQSGHNTVSWYQQALGQGPQFIFQYYREEENGRGNFPPRFSGLQFPNYSSELNVNALELDDSALYLCASTRGRYTGELFFGEGSRLTVL.

The chain is built from TRBV11-2 and TRBJ1-5; D is perhaps TRBD1 (6 bases). V lost 4 bases and J lost 6, with 22 bases in between. The germline CDR1 and CDR2 sequences are SGHAT and FQNNGV. The CDR3 extends over 17 amino acids. CDR3: CASSSLHTPVQGQPQHF. DNA for the CDR3: TGTGCCAGCAGCTCCCTCCATACGCCCGTACAGGGTCAGCCCCAGCATTTT.

The gene calls are TRBV7-2 and TRBJ2-1, with 10 bases aligning to TRBD2. The CDR3 runs 15 residues. Unmatched junction bases numbered 12, after V lost 6 bases and J lost 10 bases. CDR1 and CDR2 from the germline V gene are SGHTA and FQGNSA. The CDR3 bases are TGTGCCAGCAGACTCAGGACTAGCGGCTGGGGGGAGCAGTTCTTC. Protein sequence: CASRLRTSGWGEQFF.

V is TRBV7-2 and J is TRBJ1-1; 9 nucleotides match TRBD1. The V and J ends lost 5 bases and 2 bases, in that order; junction bases with no gene match: 6. The CDR3 spans 15 residues. In germline, CDR1 is SGHTA, CDR2 FQGNSA. The CDR3 bases are TGTGCCAGCAGCCAACAGGGGGCAAGCAACACTGAAGCTTTCTTT. It is translated as CASSQQGASNTEAFF. Drawing the rest from reference TRBV7-2 and TRBJ1-1, the complete variable domain is GAGVSQSPSNKVTEKGKDVELRCDPISGHTALYWYRQSLGQGLEFLIYFQGNSAPDKSGLPSDRFSAERTGGSVSTLTIQRTQQEDSAVYLCASSQQGASNTEAFFGQGTRLTVV.

This clonotype occurred a few times. V usage is TRBV20-1 and J usage is TRBJ1-2; D gene unclear. V was trimmed by 0 bases and J by 2 bases, leaving 7 bases between them. The germline CDR1 and CDR2 sequences are DFQATT and SNEGSKA (reference sequence). The CDR3 spans 13 residues. CDR3 protein: CSARDRLNYGYTF. The CDR3 DNA reads TGCAGTGCTAGAGACCGACTCAACTATGGCTACACCTTC.

This chain connects TRBV20-1 to TRBJ1-3; TRBD1 agrees at 9 bases. Germline lookup yields CDR1 DFQATT and CDR2 SNEGSKA (reference sequence). CDR3 length: 14 amino acids. Trimming at V came to 4 bases and at J to 4 bases, leaving 5 bases not matched to a gene. The CDR3 DNA follows: TGCAGTGCTATGGGACAGGGCGCCGGAAACACCATATATTTT. It translates to CSAMGQGAGNTIYF.

This clonotype was seen a few times. This chain links TRBV6-1 with TRBJ1-1; 8 bases match TRBD1. This CDR3 is built from 12 residues. After removal of 5 bases from V and 6 bases from J, the junction contained 2 bases not matched to a gene. Germline V lookup: CDR1 MNHNS, CDR2 SASEGT. The CDR3 DNA reads TGTGCCAGCAGTCCGACAGGGGCTGAAGCTTTCTTT. Translation gives CASSPTGAEAFF.

The chain joins TRBV6-1 to TRBJ2-1, with TRBD1 as a possible D gene (6 bases). This CDR3 is built from 12 residues. Trimming took off 11 bases at V and 1 base at J, with 9 bases between the two ends. CDR1 is MNHNS, CDR2 SASEGT, per germline. CDR3 region: CAGGASYNEQFF. The CDR3 coding sequence is TGTGCCGGGGGCGCATCCTACAATGAGCAGTTCTTC.

CDR3 bases: TGTGCCAGCAGCCCCCGGGTAGCGGCGGTCGAGCAGTACTTC. Protein sequence: CASSPRVAAVEQYF. The chain has TRBV6-2 or TRBV6-3 and TRBJ2-7; tentative D call: TRBD2 (6 bases). In germline, CDR1 is MNHEY, CDR2 SVGEGT. The CDR3 is made up of 14 amino acids. V shed 6 bases and J shed 6 bases, with 18 bases lying between them.

This clonotype was seen more than once but under ten times. The chain employs TRBV7-8 and TRBJ2-2, with no clear D. Germline values: CDR1 SGHVS, CDR2 FQNEAQ. The V end lost 6 bases, the J end lost 1 base, and 12 bases lay between the germline ends. The CDR3 is 15 residues long. The chain's CDR3 is CASRGATLNTGELFF. In DNA, the CDR3 is TGTGCCAGCAGAGGCGCGACACTGAACACCGGGGAGCTGTTTTTT.

V and J are TRBV19 and TRBJ1-1; TRBD1 matches 9 bases. There are 15 residues in the CDR3. Germline CDR1 is LNHDA and CDR2 is SQIVND (reference sequence). J gave up 7 bases and V 5 bases, and 11 bases lay outside the gene matches. The CDR3 DNA reads as TGTGCCAGTAGTCTACGATGGACAGGGGAGGATGAAGCTTTCTTT. Translated, it gives CASSLRWTGEDEAFF.

The V call is TRBV11-1, the J call TRBJ1-1; D is unclear. This CDR3 is 13 amino acids long. Germline CDR1 and CDR2: SGHAT and FQDESV (reference sequence). V dropped 3 bases and J dropped 4 bases, with 9 bases sitting between them. CDR3 DNA sequence: TGTGCCAGCAGCTTTGAGGGTTCCACTGAAGCTTTCTTT. Protein sequence: CASSFEGSTEAFF.

In this sample, this clonotype turned up a few times. The rearrangement joins TRBV7-9 to TRBJ2-1; D remains ambiguous. Germline CDR1 SEHNR, CDR2 FQNEAQ (reference sequence). This CDR3 is built from 10 residues. Trimming took 2 bases from V and 16 from J, leaving 9 bases between them. CDR3 residues: CASSLLPHFF. The CDR3 region has the DNA TGTGCCAGCAGCTTACTGCCGCACTTCTTC.